The present T cell receptor (beta chain) was sequenced within a study of blood T cell repertoires in COVID-19. Study at large: Sources were T cells, B-cell-depleted T cells, or PBMCs; the material itself was cDNA or gDNA.

Original handling: Amplification of reference gene primers was used by the study to estimate nucleated cell counts. The table came from immunoSEQ multiplex PCR; TCRdb's copy has only in-frame clones and leaves some out. The V and J calls and the clone size are those of that table, but D and trimming were determined from the DNA. Among hundreds of thousands of clones listed, more than 75% were seen once. This clone appeared a single time. The germline CDR1 and CDR2 sequences are SGHNT and YYREEE (reference sequence). V was cut by 0 bases and J by 0 bases, with 12 bases left in between. The CDR3 covers 17 residues. It was during active infection that Seattle patients were enrolled and then longitudinally followed.

The sequence came from a woman aged 45-59 years with COVID-19, enrolled during active disease. The chain carries TRBV5-4 and TRBJ1-4; tentatively, D is TRBD1 (6 bases). The sequencing sample was made of peripheral blood. CDR3 loop: CASSLDGTPTTNEKLFF. The CDR3 DNA is TGTGCCAGCAGCTTGGATGGGACACCTACAACTAATGAAAAACTGTTTTTT.